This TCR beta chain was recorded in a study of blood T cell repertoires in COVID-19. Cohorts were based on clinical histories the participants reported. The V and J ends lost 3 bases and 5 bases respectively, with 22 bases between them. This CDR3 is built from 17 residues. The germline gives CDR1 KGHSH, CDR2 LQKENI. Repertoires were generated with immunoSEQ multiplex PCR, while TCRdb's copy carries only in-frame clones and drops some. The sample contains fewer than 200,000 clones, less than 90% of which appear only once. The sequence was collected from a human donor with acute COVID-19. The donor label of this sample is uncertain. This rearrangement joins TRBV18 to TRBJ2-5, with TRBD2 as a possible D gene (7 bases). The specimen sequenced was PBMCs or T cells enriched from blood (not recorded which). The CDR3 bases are TGTGCCAGCTCACCCCTACCTCGTGGGGGGGCCGGGGAGACCCAGTACTTC. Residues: CASSPLPRGGAGETQYF.